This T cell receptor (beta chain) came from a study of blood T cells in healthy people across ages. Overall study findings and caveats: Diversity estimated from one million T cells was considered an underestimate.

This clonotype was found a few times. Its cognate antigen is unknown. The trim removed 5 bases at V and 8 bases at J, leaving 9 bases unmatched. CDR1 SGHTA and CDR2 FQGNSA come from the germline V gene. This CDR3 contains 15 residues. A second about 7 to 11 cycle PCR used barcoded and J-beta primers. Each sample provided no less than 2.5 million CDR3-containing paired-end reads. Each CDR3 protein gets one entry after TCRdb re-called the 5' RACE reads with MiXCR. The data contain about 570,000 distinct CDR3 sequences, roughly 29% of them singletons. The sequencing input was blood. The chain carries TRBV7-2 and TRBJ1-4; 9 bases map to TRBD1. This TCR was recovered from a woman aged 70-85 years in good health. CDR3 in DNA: TGTGCCAGCAGCCTGGGGGACAGGGATAACGAAAAACTGTTTTTT. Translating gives CASSLGDRDNEKLFF.